The entry below gives a single TCR beta chain sequence along with its context. The target antigen is unknown. It was RNA transcripts that yielded the amplified TCR beta CDR3 regions. TCR CDR3 underwent first-round RT-PCR with the HTBI primer set. TCRdb passed the multiplex PCR reads through MiXCR, listing each CDR3 protein once. The sample holds around 450,000 distinct CDR3 sequences, roughly an eighth seen once. The data derive from a study of T cells in Graves' hyperthyroidism and ophthalmopathy. Germline V gene lookup returns CDR1 KGHSH and CDR2 LQKENI. The CDR3 extends over 16 amino acids. The V and J ends lost 3 bases and 0 bases respectively, with 9 bases between them. Whole-study findings and limits: Also found in blood were most expanded thyroid clonotypes above 0.001.

V is TRBV18 and J is TRBJ2-6; D remains ambiguous. This clonotype was sampled from a woman between 18 and 29 years old with Graves' hyperthyroidism. The specimen was blood. The CDR3 here is CASSPFEGSGANVLTF. CDR3 in DNA: TGTGCCAGCTCACCGTTCGAAGGCTCTGGGGCCAACGTCCTGACTTTC.